Listed here are 23 T cell receptor beta chains from one sample, sequenced in a study of T cells in localized non-small cell lung cancer. TCRdb's table, derived via immunoSEQ multiplex PCR, lists solely in-frame clones and lacks some. Among 90,000 to 95,000 clones, just over 90% were seen once, and the ten largest hold over 3.5%. The sequencing here drew on PBMCs, taken before any cancer treatment. These receptors originate from a woman aged 40-69 years with stage II squamous cell lung carcinoma.

This clone was observed at least ten times. V and J are TRBV6-1 and TRBJ1-4; D might be TRBD1 (5 bases). V was shortened by 0 bases and J by 0 bases, with 8 bases between the two germline ends. Looked up from germline, CDR1 is MNHNS and CDR2 is SASEGT. The CDR3 sequence is 16 residues long. The CDR3 spells CASSEAPGPTNEKLFF. CDR3 bases: TGTGCCAGCAGTGAAGCGCCGGGACCAACTAATGAAAAACTGTTTTTT.

This chain uses TRBV5-4 with TRBJ2-1, with 9 bases that match TRBD1. The CDR3 sequence is 13 residues long. Trimming at V came to 8 bases and at J to 4 bases, leaving 4 bases not matched to a gene. Germline V gene sequence: CDR1 SGHNT, CDR2 YYREEE (reference sequence). CDR3 nucleotide sequence: TGTGCCAGTCGGGACAGGGCTTACAATGAGCAGTTCTTC. This translates into CASRDRAYNEQFF.

This sequence joins TRBV11-2 and TRBJ1-4; possible D gene TRBD1, 5 bases. The ends were cut back, 4 bases at V and 7 bases at J, with 19 bases in the middle. The CDR3 is made up of 16 amino acids. The germline V gene has CDR1 SGHAT and CDR2 FQNNGV. CDR3 coding DNA: TGTGCCAGCAGCTCAAGCCTATTCGGGACTCCTGAAAAACTGTTTTTT. Translation: CASSSSLFGTPEKLFF.

The CDR3 here is CASSNGAGRYNEQFF. CDR3 sequence (DNA): TGTGCCAGCAGTAACGGCGCCGGGCGGTACAATGAGCAGTTCTTC. The chain links TRBV25-1 to TRBJ2-1; no firm D call. Trimming took off 5 bases at V and 4 bases at J, with 15 bases between the two ends. The germline gives CDR1 MGHDK, CDR2 SYGVNS. The CDR3 length is 15 residues.

The chain recombines TRBV30 with TRBJ2-7, with 12 bases lining up with TRBD2. Germline V gives CDR1 GTSNPN, CDR2 SVGIG (reference sequence). With V trimmed by 2 bases and J by 4 bases, 9 bases remained unmatched. This CDR3 is 16 amino acids long. CDR3 protein: CAWSPPGLAGMYEQYF. CDR3 coding DNA: TGTGCCTGGAGTCCTCCAGGACTAGCGGGAATGTACGAGCAGTACTTC. Together with reference TRBV30 and TRBJ2-7, the CDR3 gives the full variable domain: SQTIHQWPATLVQPVGSPLSLECTVEGTSNPNLYWYRQAAGRGLQLLFYSVGIGQISSEVPQNLSASRPQDRQFILSSKKLLLSDSGFYLCAWSPPGLAGMYEQYFGPGTRLTVT.

The V gene is TRBV6-1, the J gene TRBJ1-4; D gene ambiguous. Trimming left V 8 bases short and J 0 bases short, with 13 bases between. This CDR3 comprises 15 residues. Per germline, CDR1 MNHNS and CDR2 SASEGT. The DNA of the CDR3 is TGTGCCAGCGTGGCAGGAGCTGCAACTAATGAAAAACTGTTTTTT. Translation gives CASVAGAATNEKLFF.

The J gene is TRBJ1-5, the V gene TRBV6-1, with D possibly TRBD1 on 5 matching bases. V was pared by 6 bases and J by 11 bases, with 20 bases between. CDR3 length: 14 amino acids. The germline gives CDR1 MNHNS, CDR2 SASEGT. The CDR3 nucleotides read TGTGCCAGCAGCCCAGGGACCTCCTCGGAGGCCCAGCATTTT. Residues: CASSPGTSSEAQHF.

The chain has TRBV5-4 and TRBJ2-1, with unresolved D. This CDR3 region has 15 residues. CDR1 SGHNT and CDR2 YYREEE come from the germline V gene (reference sequence). Trimming removed 0 bases from V and 0 bases from J, with 7 bases in between. CDR3 nucleotide sequence: TGTGCCAGCAGCTTGGACCCGAGCTCCTACAATGAGCAGTTCTTC. Translating gives CASSLDPSSYNEQFF.

The chain links TRBV25-1 to TRBJ1-1, with a possible D match to TRBD1 (6 bases). V dropped 8 bases and J dropped 10 bases, with 20 bases sitting between them. From germline, CDR1 is MGHDK and CDR2 SYGVNS. This CDR3 contains 13 residues. The CDR3 DNA is TGTGCCAGCTCAGGGCCAGGGGCAAAGGGAGCTTTCTTT. This codes for CASSGPGAKGAFF.

The V call is TRBV9, the J call TRBJ2-7; 9 bases fit TRBD2. V shed 3 bases and J 2 bases; nucleotides not matched to a gene: 9. The CDR3 totals 16 residues. Germline values: CDR1 SGDLS, CDR2 YYNGEE. The CDR3 loop reads CASSAEPSGATYEQYF. In DNA form, the CDR3 reads TGTGCCAGCAGCGCGGAGCCTAGCGGGGCTACCTACGAGCAGTACTTC. Based on the CDR3 plus reference TRBV9 and TRBJ2-7, the full variable domain is DSGVTQTPKHLITATGQRVTLRCSPRSGDLSVYWYQQSLDQGLQFLIQYYNGEERAKGNILERFSAQQFPDLHSELNLSSLELGDSALYFCASSAEPSGATYEQYFGPGTRLTVT.

This clone has a single count. V gene TRBV9 combines with J gene TRBJ1-6, with D unclear. The CDR3 covers 14 residues. Deletions cut 5 bases from V and 0 bases from J, with 6 bases between. Germline CDR1 and CDR2: SGDLS and YYNGEE. CDR3 in amino acids: CASRGSSYNSPLHF. The CDR3 nucleotides read TGTGCCAGCAGGGGCAGCTCCTATAATTCACCCCTCCACTTT. The entire variable domain, with the rest obtained from reference TRBV9 and TRBJ1-6, is as follows: DSGVTQTPKHLITATGQRVTLRCSPRSGDLSVYWYQQSLDQGLQFLIQYYNGEERAKGNILERFSAQQFPDLHSELNLSSLELGDSALYFCASRGSSYNSPLHFGNGTRLTVT.

The V call is TRBV30, the J call TRBJ1-5, with D unresolved. CDR3 size: 13 residues. V shed 1 base and J shed 4 bases, with 8 bases lying between them. Germline V gene data show CDR1 as GTSNPN and CDR2 as SVGIG (reference sequence). The CDR3 sequence: CAWSAPENQPQHF. CDR3 nucleotides: TGTGCCTGGAGTGCTCCGGAGAATCAGCCCCAGCATTTT.

The chain carries TRBV5-1 and TRBJ2-7; D not resolved. This CDR3 contains 14 residues. V lost 2 bases, J lost 3 bases, and 12 bases lay in between. The V gene's germline CDR1 is SGHRS and CDR2 YFSETQ. The CDR3 nucleotides read TGCGCCAGCAGCTTAACAGTATCCTACTACGAGCAGTACTTC. This codes for CASSLTVSYYEQYF.

On this clone itself: The junction departs from germline at one end; a sequencing error may be responsible. This rearrangement joins TRBV7-7 to TRBJ2-2, with TRBD2 matching 9 bases. This CDR3 has 17 residues. The germline CDR1 and CDR2 sequences are SSHAT and FNYEAQ (reference sequence). CDR3 nucleotide sequence: TGTGCTAGCAGTTGGGACTCCTCGACTAGCGGCACCGGGGAGCTGTTTTTT. It is translated as CASSWDSSTSGTGELFF.

This rearrangement joins TRBV5-1 to TRBJ2-5, with 8 bases aligning to TRBD2. CDR1 SGHRS and CDR2 YFSETQ come from the germline V gene. The V segment lost 0 bases and the J segment 5 bases; nucleotides outside the gene matches: 3. The CDR3 runs to 14 residues. CDR3 nucleotides: TGCGCCAGCAGCTTGGGGACTAGCAGGGAGACCCAGTACTTC. This gives the protein CASSLGTSRETQYF.

V and J are TRBV30 and TRBJ2-2; the D gene is possibly TRBD1 (5 bases). The CDR3 is 15 amino acids. V was clipped by 2 bases and J by 4 bases, with 14 bases between them. The V gene's germline CDR1 is GTSNPN and CDR2 SVGIG (reference sequence). CDR3 amino acids: CAWSPRAGPTGELFF. The CDR3 DNA reads as TGTGCCTGGAGTCCCAGGGCAGGGCCCACCGGGGAGCTGTTTTTT.

This clone appeared once. The rearrangement joins TRBV6-4 to TRBJ2-1, with 8 bases lining up with TRBD2. The CDR3 runs 16 residues. The ends lost 5 bases at V and 9 bases at J; junction bases unmatched: 15. Germline lookup yields CDR1 MRHNA and CDR2 SNTAGT. This CDR3 reads CASSPRPAGGYGEQFF. CDR3 in DNA: TGTGCCAGCAGTCCCCGGCCGGCGGGGGGCTATGGTGAGCAGTTCTTC.

This chain links TRBV6-1 with TRBJ2-7; 8 bases match TRBD2. V lost 7 bases and J lost 5; bases outside the gene matches: 7. This CDR3 comprises 13 residues. Germline lookup yields CDR1 MNHNS and CDR2 SASEGT. CDR3 coding DNA: TGTGCCAGCAATCGCGGGGGGATGGACGAGCAGTACTTC. Protein product: CASNRGGMDEQYF.

DNA for the CDR3: TGTGCCAGCAGCTTAGCACAGGGGGTCTACAATGAGCAGTTCTTC. Amino acids: CASSLAQGVYNEQFF. This sequence joins TRBV7-6 and TRBJ2-1; 8 nucleotides agree with TRBD1. The CDR3 consists of 15 residues. After removal of 0 bases from V and 3 bases from J, the junction contained 1 base not matched to a gene. CDR1 is SGHVS, CDR2 FNYEAQ, per germline.

This chain joins TRBV5-4 and TRBJ2-2; 8 bases align to TRBD1. The ends lost 5 bases at V and 4 bases at J; junction bases unmatched: 10. The CDR3 covers 16 residues. The germline CDR1 and CDR2 sequences are SGHNT and YYREEE (reference sequence). Here the CDR3 DNA reads TGTGCCAGCAGATTGACAGGGGATTATGGCACCGGGGAGCTGTTTTTT. Amino acid sequence: CASRLTGDYGTGELFF. The variable domain in full, completed from reference TRBV5-4 and TRBJ2-2, reads ETGVTQSPTHLIKTRGQQVTLRCSSQSGHNTVSWYQQALGQGPQFIFQYYREEENGRGNFPPRFSGLQFPNYSSELNVNALELDDSALYLCASRLTGDYGTGELFFGEGSRLTVL.

The CDR3 sequence: CSVEDQDRYYGYTF. As DNA, the CDR3 is TGCAGCGTTGAAGATCAGGACAGATACTATGGCTACACCTTC. The chain links TRBV29-1 to TRBJ1-2; possible D gene TRBD1, 6 bases. V lost 0 bases and J lost 3, with 11 bases in between. This CDR3 region has 14 residues. The germline CDR1 and CDR2 sequences are SQVTM and ANQGSEA.

This chain's CDR3 is CASSGRDAGWETQYF. The CDR3 region has the DNA TGTGCCAGCAGTGGGCGGGACGCCGGGTGGGAGACCCAGTACTTC. The chain has TRBV28 and TRBJ2-5; TRBD2 might be the D (6 bases). V shed 5 bases and J shed 5 bases, with 18 bases lying between them. This CDR3 comprises 15 residues. Per germline, CDR1 MDHEN and CDR2 SYDVKM.

The V and J genes are TRBV6-5 and TRBJ2-3, with a weak D call TRBD2 (6 bases). The CDR3 loop spans 14 amino acids. The germline V gene encodes CDR1 MNHEY and CDR2 SVGAGI. V was pared by 6 bases and J by 3 bases, with 13 bases between. The CDR3 region is CASSPTRLTDTQYF. The CDR3 DNA sequence: TGTGCCAGCAGCCCGACTAGGTTAACAGATACGCAGTATTTT.